These 9 T cell receptor beta chains were all obtained from the same sample, sequenced in a study of blood T cell repertoires in COVID-19. Using immunoSEQ multiplex PCR, the repertoire was profiled, and TCRdb retains in-frame clones only, with some absent. The sample lists over 130,000 clones, roughly four fifths occurring once. Input material: peripheral blood. The receptors stem from a woman aged 80 or older with acute or convalescent COVID-19.

This clone appeared a few times. The chain combines TRBV7-9 with TRBJ2-7, with 8 bases aligning to TRBD2. V was clipped by 6 bases and J by 5 bases; unmatched bases: 12. The CDR3 consists of 15 residues. The germline V gene encodes CDR1 SEHNR and CDR2 FQNEAQ (reference sequence). This chain's CDR3 is CASSRLAGGRDEQYF. The CDR3 DNA follows: TGTGCCAGCAGTCGGCTTGCGGGAGGACGGGACGAGCAGTACTTC.

The J gene is TRBJ1-6, the V gene TRBV7-8; the D is unclear. V dropped 5 bases and J dropped 5 bases, with 16 bases sitting between them. Germline loops: CDR1 SGHVS, CDR2 FQNEAQ. CDR3 size: 16 residues. CDR3: CASSPRRGGDNSPLHF. The CDR3, as DNA: TGTGCCAGCAGCCCCCGGCGGGGTGGAGATAATTCACCCCTCCACTTT.

The chain uses TRBV4-1 and TRBJ2-1; TRBD2 matches 11 bases. The germline V gene has CDR1 MGHRA and CDR2 YSYEKL. The CDR3 is 17 amino acids. The V and J ends lost 1 base and 4 bases, in that order; junction bases with no gene match: 6. CDR3 coding DNA: TGCGCCAGCAGCCAAGTCTTACTAGCGGGAGCATACAATGAGCAGTTCTTC. It translates to CASSQVLLAGAYNEQFF.

The rearrangement links TRBV19 to TRBJ2-3; D gene uncertain. Looked up from germline, CDR1 is LNHDA and CDR2 is SQIVND (reference sequence). The CDR3 sequence is 12 residues long. The ends were cut back, 6 bases at V and 1 base at J, with 5 bases in the middle. The CDR3 here is CASSYRTDTQYF. CDR3 nucleotides: TGTGCCAGTAGCTACCGCACAGATACGCAGTATTTT.

The V gene is TRBV6-5, the J gene TRBJ1-2, with a possible D match to TRBD1 (5 bases). This CDR3 is 14 amino acids long. Trimming shortened V by 10 bases and J by 2 bases, and 17 bases separated the two germline ends. Germline V gives CDR1 MNHEY, CDR2 SVGAGI. CDR3 sequence: CATTDGAANYGYTF. The DNA for the CDR3 is TGTGCCACCACCGATGGGGCAGCGAACTATGGCTACACCTTC.

The chain combines TRBV3-1 (or the pseudogene TRBV3-2) with TRBJ1-4; D perhaps matches TRBD1 (5 bases). Germline V gives CDR1 LGHDT, CDR2 YNNKEL (reference sequence). Trimming stripped 0 bases from V and 0 bases from J, with 11 bases between. The CDR3 sequence is 17 residues long. In DNA, the CDR3 is TGTGCCAGCAGCCAAGATAGGGGCAGGCCAACTAATGAAAAACTGTTTTTT. As protein: CASSQDRGRPTNEKLFF.

The rearrangement links TRBV5-4 to TRBJ2-5; D is perhaps TRBD1 (6 bases). Germline values: CDR1 SGHNT, CDR2 YYREEE (reference sequence). Trimming left V 5 bases short and J 4 bases short, with 18 bases between. The CDR3 loop spans 15 amino acids. The CDR3, as DNA: TGTGCCAGCAGTAGGTCCACAGGGACCCTAGAGACCCAGTACTTC. Amino acids: CASSRSTGTLETQYF.

This sequence joins TRBV24-1 and TRBJ1-5, with a tentative D call TRBD1 (6 bases). V was cut by 4 bases and J by 3 bases, with 9 bases left in between. Germline V gene data show CDR1 as KGHDR and CDR2 as SFDVKD. The CDR3 contains 14 residues. Here the CDR3 reads CATSETGFNQPQHF. In DNA, the CDR3 is TGTGCCACCAGTGAAACAGGGTTCAATCAGCCCCAGCATTTT.

V usage is TRBV7-2 and J usage is TRBJ2-5; TRBD2 might be the D (6 bases). The CDR3 length is 13 residues. The V end lost 1 base, the J end lost 5 bases, and 8 bases lay between the germline ends. Germline V lookup: CDR1 SGHTA, CDR2 FQGNSA. The CDR3 nucleotides are TGTGCCAGCAGCTTAGGCCTAGCGGAGACCCAGTACTTC. Protein sequence: CASSLGLAETQYF.